Shown below are 24 T cell receptor beta chains from a single sample sequenced in a study of follicular helper T cells after annual influenza vaccination. Regarding time point: 2014-2015 season, pre-vaccination. The repertoire was sequenced with immunoSEQ multiplex PCR; TCRdb's copy has only in-frame clones and lacks some. The sample consists of roughly 14,000 clones, around four fifths of them appearing once. This specimen was CXCR5- memory CD4+ T cells sorted from blood, taken on the day of influenza vaccination. These TCRs come from an adult who received the influenza vaccine.

The chain joins TRBV20-1 to TRBJ2-3; D remains unclear. Germline CDR1 DFQATT, CDR2 SNEGSKA (reference sequence). CDR3 length: 11 residues. Trimming pared 7 bases from V and 0 bases from J, leaving 5 bases between. CDR3 nucleotide sequence: TGCAGTGTAGAAAGCACAGATACGCAGTATTTT. This encodes CSVESTDTQYF.

The gene calls are TRBV2 and TRBJ1-2; no clear D gene. This CDR3 spans 14 amino acids. The ends were cut back, 6 bases at V and 0 bases at J, with 11 bases in the middle. Per the germline V gene, CDR1 is SNHLY and CDR2 is FYNNEI. Here the CDR3 reads CASSQGRSNYGYTF. For the CDR3, the DNA is TGTGCCAGCAGCCAAGGGAGATCTAACTATGGCTACACCTTC.

The gene calls are TRBV14 and TRBJ2-1, with 11 positions matching TRBD2. This CDR3 is built from 19 residues. Germline lookup yields CDR1 SGHDN and CDR2 FVKESK. The V segment lost 1 base and the J segment 0 bases; nucleotides outside the gene matches: 8. For the CDR3, the DNA is TGTGCCAGCAGCCAAGGACTAGCGGGGTCCCAAAGCTCCTACAATGAGCAGTTCTTC. As protein: CASSQGLAGSQSSYNEQFF.

This chain uses TRBV11-2 with TRBJ2-7; 11 nucleotides match TRBD2. Germline-derived CDR1 and CDR2 are SGHAT and FQNNGV. With 6 bases clipped from V and 1 base from J, the junction kept 5 bases outside the gene matches. This CDR3 contains 15 residues. In DNA form, the CDR3 reads TGTGCCAGCAGACCGACTAGCGGGGTTTCCTACGAGCAGTACTTC. It yields the protein CASRPTSGVSYEQYF.

The chain recombines TRBV5-8 with TRBJ1-5; a weak D match, TRBD1 (5 bases). The CDR3 is 16 amino acids. Deletions cut 1 base from V and 0 bases from J, with 11 bases between. Germline CDR1 reads SGHTS; CDR2 reads YDEGEE. The CDR3 spells CASSLTGPNSNQPQHF. In DNA form, the CDR3 reads TGTGCCAGCAGCTTGACAGGACCTAATAGCAATCAGCCCCAGCATTTT.

The rearrangement links TRBV25-1 to TRBJ2-1, with 12 positions matching TRBD1. Germline values: CDR1 MGHDK, CDR2 SYGVNS. The CDR3 loop spans 15 amino acids. After removal of 7 bases from V and 9 bases from J, the junction contained 10 bases not matched to a gene. CDR3 bases: TGTGCCAGCACACCCCGGGACAGGGGGCGCGTTGAGCAGTTCTTC. Its protein is CASTPRDRGRVEQFF.

This chain links TRBV4-1 with TRBJ2-3, with D perhaps TRBD1 or TRBD2 (5 bases each). Per germline, CDR1 MGHRA and CDR2 YSYEKL. CDR3 length: 13 residues. V dropped 0 bases and J dropped 8 bases, with 9 bases sitting between them. The CDR3 reads CASSQDVGGTQYF. DNA for the CDR3: TGCGCCAGCAGCCAAGATGTTGGGGGTACGCAGTATTTT.

V usage is TRBV7-9 and J usage is TRBJ2-1, with 7 bases fitting TRBD2. The trim removed 8 bases at V and 0 bases at J, leaving 7 bases unmatched. Germline loops: CDR1 SEHNR, CDR2 FQNEAQ (reference sequence). The CDR3 sequence is 15 residues long. The CDR3 DNA sequence: TGTGCCAGCGGCAGGGAGGGCTACTCCTACAATGAGCAGTTCTTC. Amino acids: CASGREGYSYNEQFF.

This chain uses TRBV5-6 with TRBJ1-2; tentatively, D is TRBD1 (5 bases). The germline gives CDR1 SGHDT, CDR2 YYEEEE. The V gene lost 0 bases and the J gene lost 11 bases, with 14 bases spanning the gap. This CDR3 region has 13 residues. CDR3 amino acids: CASSLGVPGRYTF. The CDR3, as DNA: TGTGCCAGCAGCTTGGGCGTTCCGGGACGATACACCTTC.

J is TRBJ1-5 and V is TRBV2; 8 nucleotides match TRBD1. There are 15 residues in the CDR3. Trimming at V came to 3 bases and at J to 1 base, leaving 2 bases not matched to a gene. The germline V gene encodes CDR1 SNHLY and CDR2 FYNNEI. The CDR3 region has the DNA TGTGCCAGCAGTGACGACAGGGGCAGCAATCAGCCCCAGCATTTT. Protein: CASSDDRGSNQPQHF.

This clone has just one count. In DNA, the CDR3 is TGCACCAGCAGCCAGGAACAGGGGCCGCAGACGAACACCGGGGAGCTGTTTTTT. It specifies CTSSQEQGPQTNTGELFF. J is TRBJ2-2 and V is TRBV1; the tabulated D call, TRBD1, remains unverified against the DNA. TRBV1 is shown as a pseudogene. This CDR3 comprises 18 residues.

The chain has TRBV30 and TRBJ2-3; D not resolved. Trimming stripped 0 bases from V and 3 bases from J, with 1 base between. Germline V gives CDR1 GTSNPN, CDR2 SVGIG (reference sequence). This CDR3 region has 11 residues. The CDR3 region is CAWSVTDTQYF. CDR3 DNA sequence: TGTGCCTGGAGTGTGACAGATACGCAGTATTTT. The whole variable domain, remainder taken from reference TRBV30 and TRBJ2-3, is SQTIHQWPATLVQPVGSPLSLECTVEGTSNPNLYWYRQAAGRGLQLLFYSVGIGQISSEVPQNLSASRPQDRQFILSSKKLLLSDSGFYLCAWSVTDTQYFGPGTRLTVL.

The CDR3 DNA follows: TGTGCCAGCAGGCAACCGGGACAGGGCTCCTTTGAGCAGTTCTTC. Translation: CASRQPGQGSFEQFF. V gene TRBV6-5 combines with J gene TRBJ2-1, with 9 positions matching TRBD1. This CDR3 spans 15 amino acids. Trimming at V came to 6 bases and at J to 9 bases, leaving 12 bases not matched to a gene. The germline V gene encodes CDR1 MNHEY and CDR2 SVGAGI.

The gene calls are TRBV28 and TRBJ2-2, with 9 bases that match TRBD2. Losses at the gene ends were 5 bases for V and 1 base for J; bases not matched to a gene: 2. This CDR3 has 15 amino acids. CDR1 MDHEN and CDR2 SYDVKM come from the germline V gene. For the CDR3, the DNA is TGTGCCAGCAGTCGGACTAGCGAGAACACCGGGGAGCTGTTTTTT. Translated: CASSRTSENTGELFF. Filled out from reference TRBV28 and TRBJ2-2, the complete variable domain reads DVKVTQSSRYLVKRTGEKVFLECVQDMDHENMFWYRQDPGLGLRLIYFSYDVKMKEKGDIPEGYSVSREKKERFSLILESASTNQTSMYLCASSRTSENTGELFFGEGSRLTVL.

V gene TRBV15 combines with J gene TRBJ1-6; TRBD1 is a possible D gene (5 bases). The germline V gene encodes CDR1 LNHNV and CDR2 YYDKDF (reference sequence). The V gene lost 1 base and the J gene lost 9 bases, with 13 bases spanning the gap. The CDR3 runs 15 residues. In DNA form, the CDR3 reads TGTGCCACCAGCAGAGTGGTGCAGGGTGTTTCACCCCTCCACTTT. Its translation is CATSRVVQGVSPLHF.

The chain combines TRBV7-9 with TRBJ2-5; D assignment may be TRBD1 or TRBD2 (5 bases each). Germline-derived CDR1 and CDR2 are SEHNR and FQNEAQ (reference sequence). V was trimmed by 2 bases and J by 7 bases, leaving 14 bases between them. CDR3 length: 14 amino acids. The CDR3, as DNA: TGTGCCAGCAGCTTAAGCGTGCGTGGGGGGACCCAGTACTTC. Residues: CASSLSVRGGTQYF.

This rearrangement joins TRBV5-1 to TRBJ2-3; TRBD2 matches at 8 bases. CDR3 length: 19 amino acids. The V gene's germline CDR1 is SGHRS and CDR2 YFSETQ. V shed 2 bases, J shed 0 bases, and the junction held 14 bases outside the gene matches. CDR3: CASSFWPSGGSQSTDTQYF. The CDR3 nucleotides read TGCGCCAGCAGCTTTTGGCCGAGCGGGGGTTCCCAAAGCACAGATACGCAGTATTTT.

The gene calls are TRBV29-1 and TRBJ1-1; tentative D call: TRBD1 (5 bases). Between the trimmed V and J ends, which lost 7 bases and 0 bases, there was a span of 15 bases. CDR1 SQVTM and CDR2 ANQGSEA come from the germline V gene. The CDR3 sequence is 14 residues long. CDR3 bases: TGCAGCGGTGGGGCGTCGGCCATGAACACTGAAGCTTTCTTT. Translating gives CSGGASAMNTEAFF.

This clone has a handful of counts. The chain combines TRBV7-9 with TRBJ2-7; 7 nucleotides match TRBD1. Looked up from germline, CDR1 is SEHNR and CDR2 is FQNEAQ (reference sequence). The CDR3 has 12 amino acids. After removal of 3 bases from V and 9 bases from J, the junction contained 5 bases not matched to a gene. The CDR3 region is CASSFGRDRQYF. The CDR3 DNA reads as TGTGCCAGCAGCTTCGGCCGGGACAGGCAGTACTTC.

V is TRBV7-9 and J is TRBJ1-2, with 7 bases fitting TRBD1. CDR3 length equals 16 residues. The V segment lost 5 bases and the J segment 4 bases; nucleotides outside the gene matches: 13. Germline CDR1 reads SEHNR; CDR2 reads FQNEAQ (reference sequence). CDR3 region: CASSPGGQVRGYGYTF. DNA for the CDR3: TGTGCCAGCAGCCCAGGAGGACAGGTTCGCGGCTATGGCTACACCTTC.

This rearrangement joins TRBV14 to TRBJ2-1; TRBD1 matches at 7 bases. Germline V CDR1 and CDR2: SGHDN, FVKESK. This CDR3 comprises 16 residues. V gave up 5 bases and J gave up 5 bases; unmatched junction bases: 12. The CDR3 bases are TGTGCCAGCAGCTCGAGAATACAGGGGAAAAACAATGAGCAGTTCTTC. Amino acids: CASSSRIQGKNNEQFF.

This clone was seen only a few times. The chain joins TRBV27 to TRBJ1-2; maybe TRBD1 (6 bases). This CDR3 is built from 14 residues. Germline-derived CDR1 and CDR2 are MNHEY and SMNVEV (reference sequence). The V and J ends lost 4 bases and 0 bases respectively, with 9 bases between them. CDR3 DNA: TGTGCCAGCAGTTCGGGGGGCTCTAACTATGGCTACACCTTC. Translating it yields CASSSGGSNYGYTF.

The chain is built from TRBV5-1 and TRBJ2-1, with 11 bases matching TRBD2. The CDR3 is 14 amino acids. J lost 9 bases, V lost 2 bases, and 4 bases had no gene match. Germline CDR1 reads SGHRS; CDR2 reads YFSETQ. The CDR3 loop reads CASSLLAGVGEQFF. The CDR3 coding sequence is TGCGCCAGCAGCTTACTAGCGGGGGTTGGTGAGCAGTTCTTC.

The CDR3 DNA follows: TGCGCCAGCAGCCAAGAATCTTGGCAGAGGGGGGAAGCTTTCTTT. Protein product: CASSQESWQRGEAFF. The chain employs TRBV4-3 and TRBJ1-1; D is perhaps TRBD1 (6 bases). Deletions cut 0 bases from V and 8 bases from J, with 16 bases between. The CDR3 runs 15 residues. The germline V gene encodes CDR1 LGHNA and CDR2 YSLEER.